The 23 T cell receptor beta chains listed next were all sequenced from one sample in a study of blood T cell repertoires in COVID-19. TCRdb keeps only in-frame clones here, not all; method: immunoSEQ multiplex PCR. The sample has 250,000 to 300,000 clones; about 88% are singletons. Sequencing was carried out using PBMCs or T cells enriched from blood (not recorded which). These TCRs come from a man aged 25 to 45 with acute COVID-19.

In DNA form, the CDR3 reads TGTGCCAGCAGCGGACCGGGACTGCGGGAGGGTCACACTACATACGAGCAGTACGTC. This codes for CASSGPGLREGHTTYEQYV. The chain recombines TRBV9 with TRBJ2-7; 9 bases are a match to TRBD2. V trimming: 3 bases; J trimming: 4 bases; junction bases outside the gene matches: 20. This CDR3 contains 19 residues. Germline CDR1 reads SGDLS; CDR2 reads YYNGEE.

The chain recombines TRBV4-1 with TRBJ2-5, with TRBD1 identical over 7 bases. The trim removed 4 bases at V and 5 bases at J, leaving 13 bases unmatched. In germline, CDR1 is MGHRA, CDR2 YSYEKL. The CDR3 totals 16 residues. CDR3 sequence: CASSPQTGIEGETQYF. CDR3 DNA: TGCGCCAGCAGCCCGCAGACAGGGATCGAAGGGGAGACCCAGTACTTC.

This clone appeared once. The chain links TRBV4-3 to TRBJ2-1; TRBD2 might be the D (6 bases). Trimming removed 4 bases from V and 1 base from J, with 14 bases in between. CDR3 size: 16 residues. CDR1 LGHNA and CDR2 YSLEER come from the germline V gene. CDR3 sequence reads: CASSRGTGGSYNEQFF. The DNA of the CDR3 is TGCGCCAGCAGCCGTGGGACTGGGGGGTCCTACAATGAGCAGTTCTTC.

This chain connects TRBV11-2 to TRBJ2-1; no reliable D call. This CDR3 contains 15 residues. Trimming took off 1 base at V and 7 bases at J, with 14 bases between the two ends. The germline gives CDR1 SGHAT, CDR2 FQNNGV. Here the CDR3 DNA reads TGTGCCAGCAGCTTAGTGAGAAGTTTCGTAAATGAGCAGTTCTTC. It encodes CASSLVRSFVNEQFF.

The rearrangement uses TRBV5-5 and TRBJ1-6; D unclear. V was cut by 4 bases and J by 8 bases, with 10 bases left in between. CDR1 SGHKS and CDR2 YYEKEE come from the germline V gene (reference sequence). The CDR3 runs to 13 residues. CDR3 protein: CASSPPVDSPLHF. CDR3 DNA: TGTGCCAGCAGCCCCCCCGTTGATTCACCCCTCCACTTT.

About this clone itself: One junction end disagrees with the germline gene, perhaps due to a read error. The chain is built from TRBV5-1 and TRBJ1-1; a weak D match, TRBD1 (6 bases). CDR1 and CDR2 (germline): SGHRS, YFSETQ. The CDR3 totals 16 residues. CDR3 in amino acids: CASSLARGAKSTEAFF. In DNA form, the CDR3 reads TGTGCCAGCAGCTTGGCACGGGGGGCTAAATCGACTGAAGCTTTCTTT.

The V gene is TRBV19, the J gene TRBJ1-1, with 9 positions matching TRBD1. The J segment lost 6 bases and the V segment lost 5 bases, leaving 7 bases of the junction unmatched. Looked up from germline, CDR1 is LNHDA and CDR2 is SQIVND (reference sequence). The CDR3 totals 14 residues. The CDR3 protein is CASSGPGQGSEAFF. The CDR3 DNA reads TGTGCCAGTAGTGGACCTGGACAGGGGTCTGAAGCTTTCTTT.

This chain joins TRBV6-6 and TRBJ2-5, with 9 bases matching TRBD2. CDR3 length: 15 residues. CDR1 is MNHNY and CDR2 is SVGAGI in the germline V gene (reference sequence). With V trimmed by 6 bases and J by 5 bases, 10 bases remained unmatched. The CDR3 DNA follows: TGTGCCAGCAGCCTTAAGCGGGGGGCCTGGGAGACCCAGTACTTC. It specifies CASSLKRGAWETQYF.

The genes are TRBV5-4 and TRBJ1-1, with D unclear. The germline gives CDR1 SGHNT, CDR2 YYREEE (reference sequence). The CDR3 totals 16 residues. Trimming took off 3 bases at V and 0 bases at J, with 15 bases between the two ends. CDR3 in DNA: TGTGCCAGCAGCTCGGAGGGCTTGATTATGAACACTGAAGCTTTCTTT. Translating gives CASSSEGLIMNTEAFF.

Notes on this clone: Other DNA sequences in this sample translate to the same CDR3. The V gene is TRBV7-8, the J gene TRBJ2-5; no clear D gene. Germline V lookup: CDR1 SGHVS, CDR2 FQNEAQ. V lost 1 base to trimming and J lost 2 bases, with 5 bases between them. This CDR3 comprises 13 residues. The CDR3 region is CASSLGQQETQYF. In DNA form, the CDR3 reads TGTGCCAGCAGCTTAGGCCAGCAAGAGACCCAGTACTTC. Together with reference TRBV7-8 and TRBJ2-5, the CDR3 gives the full variable domain: GAGVSQSPRYKVAKRGQDVALRCDPISGHVSLFWYQQALGQGPEFLTYFQNEAQLDKSGLPSDRFFAERPEGSVSTLKIQRTQQEDSAVYLCASSLGQQETQYFGPGTRLLVL.

This chain uses TRBV19 with TRBJ2-1; 7 nucleotides match TRBD1. Per germline, CDR1 LNHDA and CDR2 SQIVND (reference sequence). CDR3 length: 14 residues. Trimming removed 5 bases from V and 3 bases from J; junction bases left unmatched: 4. The CDR3 region has the DNA TGTGCCAGTAGTTGGGACAGCATCTACAATGAGCAGTTCTTC. The encoded protein is CASSWDSIYNEQFF.

This clone was recorded only once. This chain joins TRBV19 and TRBJ1-6; D is uncertain. The CDR3 spans 13 residues. With 7 bases removed from V and 7 bases from J, the gap between germline ends came to 11 bases. Germline V gene lookup returns CDR1 LNHDA and CDR2 SQIVND (reference sequence). In DNA form, the CDR3 reads TGTGCCAGTACCGCACAGCGGAATTCACCCCTCCACTTT. Protein: CASTAQRNSPLHF.

V is TRBV5-4 and J is TRBJ2-7; TRBD1 matches 7 bases. With 3 bases clipped from V and 6 bases from J, the junction kept 3 bases outside the gene matches. The CDR3 extends over 12 amino acids. In germline, CDR1 is SGHNT, CDR2 YYREEE (reference sequence). CDR3 DNA sequence: TGTGCCAGCAGCTGGGACAGATCCGAGCAGTACGTC. Translation gives CASSWDRSEQYV.

The rearrangement joins TRBV19 to TRBJ1-5; D gene uncertain. V lost 3 bases and J lost 5, with 11 bases in between. The CDR3 loop spans 14 amino acids. Germline assignment: CDR1 LNHDA and CDR2 SQIVND (reference sequence). CDR3 region: CASSMIAGDQPQHF. The CDR3 nucleotides are TGTGCCAGTAGTATGATCGCGGGTGATCAGCCCCAGCATTTT.

J is TRBJ1-5 and V is TRBV7-2; 7 bases align to TRBD1. There are 16 residues in the CDR3. J was trimmed by 3 bases and V by 5 bases; bases with no gene match: 10. CDR1 and CDR2 from the germline V gene are SGHTA and FQGNSA. This CDR3 reads CASSDRTGYDNQPQHF. The CDR3 nucleotides read TGTGCCAGCAGCGATCGGACAGGTTATGACAATCAGCCCCAGCATTTT.

CDR3 loop: CASSHKNTEAFF. The CDR3 coding sequence is TGTGCCAGCAGTCACAAGAACACTGAAGCTTTCTTT. V and J are TRBV6-5 and TRBJ1-1; D gene ambiguous. This CDR3 has 12 residues. Germline CDR1 MNHEY, CDR2 SVGAGI. V shed 5 bases and J shed 1 base, with 5 bases lying between them.

The chain links TRBV29-1 to TRBJ2-5; perhaps TRBD1 as D (6 bases). V dropped 2 bases and J dropped 1 base, with 8 bases sitting between them. Germline V gives CDR1 SQVTM, CDR2 ANQGSEA. This CDR3 is built from 13 residues. For the CDR3, the DNA is TGCAGCGTTGAAAGGGGGATCCAAGAGACCCAGTACTTC. This encodes CSVERGIQETQYF.

This clone was seen a handful of times. The V and J genes are TRBV2 and TRBJ2-4; D is perhaps TRBD2 (5 bases). Germline lookup yields CDR1 SNHLY and CDR2 FYNNEI. CDR3 length: 13 residues. The V and J ends lost 7 bases and 5 bases respectively, with 12 bases between them. Written as DNA, the CDR3 is TGTGCCAGCACCCTCGGGAATCAAAACATTCAGTACTTC. Translating gives CASTLGNQNIQYF. The full variable domain, its missing parts supplied by reference TRBV2 and TRBJ2-4, is EPEVTQTPSHQVTQMGQEVILRCVPISNHLYFYWYRQILGQKVEFLVSFYNNEISEKSEIFDDQFSVERPDGSNFTLKIRSTKLEDSAMYFCASTLGNQNIQYFGAGTRLSVL.

The chain recombines TRBV9 with TRBJ2-1, with TRBD2 identical over 7 bases. This CDR3 comprises 13 residues. The ends lost 4 bases at V and 9 bases at J; junction bases unmatched: 7. Germline CDR1 reads SGDLS; CDR2 reads YYNGEE. Here the CDR3 reads CASSPPGGSEQFF. The CDR3 DNA follows: TGTGCCAGCAGCCCCCCGGGGGGAAGTGAGCAGTTCTTC. Full variable domain (remainder filled in from reference TRBV9 and TRBJ2-1): DSGVTQTPKHLITATGQRVTLRCSPRSGDLSVYWYQQSLDQGLQFLIQYYNGEERAKGNILERFSAQQFPDLHSELNLSSLELGDSALYFCASSPPGGSEQFFGPGTRLTVL.

This chain links TRBV6-1 with TRBJ1-3; D call uncertain. Trimming cost V 1 base and J 7 bases, with 11 bases left between them. Germline V gene data show CDR1 as MNHNS and CDR2 as SASEGT. The CDR3 has 14 amino acids. This CDR3 reads CASSEDWEANTIYF. The CDR3 DNA is TGTGCCAGCAGTGAAGATTGGGAGGCGAACACCATATATTTT.

This clone was observed a handful of times. This chain joins TRBV30 and TRBJ1-3, with D perhaps TRBD1 (5 bases). The germline gives CDR1 GTSNPN, CDR2 SVGIG (reference sequence). The CDR3 loop spans 16 amino acids. Trimming pared 7 bases from V and 4 bases from J, leaving 23 bases between. The CDR3, as DNA: TGTGCCTTTATCAGGGCTGAAACCACCTCGGGAAACACCATATATTTT. The encoded protein is CAFIRAETTSGNTIYF.

The chain employs TRBV18 and TRBJ2-2; D remains unclear. The CDR3 has 14 residues. V was cut by 1 base and J by 4 bases, with 7 bases left in between. Germline V lookup: CDR1 KGHSH, CDR2 LQKENI. CDR3 bases: TGTGCCAGCTCACCACTCCCCCGCACCGGGGAGCTGTTTTTT. Translation gives CASSPLPRTGELFF.

The chain couples TRBV7-2 to TRBJ2-7; possible D gene TRBD2, 6 bases. The CDR3 contains 14 residues. Trimming left V 5 bases short and J 0 bases short, with 11 bases between. CDR1 is SGHTA, CDR2 FQGNSA, per germline. The CDR3 coding sequence is TGTGCCAGCAGCCCGGGACTCTTCTCCTACGAGCAGTACGTC. Protein sequence: CASSPGLFSYEQYV.